The present entry profiles one T cell receptor (beta chain) with its context. Its antigen is still unknown. These data belong to a study of cytomegalovirus exposure and HLA in healthy donors. About the research overall: Out of fewer than 400 genotyped donors, about 76% belonged to the Caucasian-associated ancestry cluster. Overall study results and limits: A missense variant in DCLRE1C was later tied to TCR beta V- and J-gene trimming.

Everyone who donated was a healthy bone marrow donor. 13 Jbeta primers and 60 Vbeta primers were used for the PCR. Original processing methods: Roughly 12 million of around 85 million unique TCR beta chains were shared, per a later count. Sequencing used immunoSEQ multiplex PCR; TCRdb keeps in-frame clones, though not all of them. That table furnishes V, J and clone size, whereas the DNA furnished D and trimming. The data hold about 110,000 clones, with 50% to 65% observed a single time. Germline V gives CDR1 MGHDK, CDR2 SYGVNS. CDR3 length: 16 residues. V shed 0 bases, J shed 8 bases, and the junction held 9 bases outside the gene matches.

The clonotype originates from a man aged 30-40 years in good health and CMV-seropositive. The rearrangement links TRBV25-1 to TRBJ2-2; 7 bases map to TRBD1. The sequenced material came from PBMCs. In DNA form, the CDR3 reads TGTGCCAGCAGTGAATACAGCAGGGGGTTTGTAGGGGAGCTGTTTTTT. Translating gives CASSEYSRGFVGELFF.